The 19 T cell receptor beta chains below were found in one sample sequenced in a study of T-cell reconstitution after alpha-beta-depleted transplantation in children (dated by TCRdb to the mid-2010s). The sample's treatment or condition label, decoded: allogeneic hematopoietic cell transplantation with graft depleted of TCRalphabeta T cells and CD19 B cells. The library was obtained by PCR. The instrument given in TCRdb is Illumina HiSeq 2500. Molecular barcoding was employed in the preparation of TCR libraries, with unique molecular identifiers being used to normalize TCRbeta repertoire quantification. The public reads were run again by TCRdb, first through fastp at Q25 and then through MiXCR, and only productive beta chains were kept. All rows with the same CDR3 protein become a single entry with the most common DNA and genes. The sample data list about 440,000 distinct CDR3 sequences, and roughly two fifths of these were observed just once. Jointly, the top ten make up 27% of the sample.

Material: PBMCs, obtained before TCRalphabeta/CD19-depleted stem cell transplant. The receptors stem from a girl aged 2 to 9 with aplastic anemia, due to receive a stem cell transplant.

The chain combines TRBV12-3 or TRBV12-4 with TRBJ2-1; 15 bases align to TRBD2. The CDR3 loop spans 18 amino acids. V shed 3 bases, J shed 1 base, and the junction held 4 bases outside the gene matches. The CDR3 DNA sequence: TGTGCCAGCAGTTTGGGACTAGCGGGAGGAAAGTCCTACAATGAGCAGTTCTTC. Translating it yields CASSLGLAGGKSYNEQFF.

The rearrangement links TRBV5-6 to TRBJ1-1, with D possibly TRBD1 on 6 matching bases. Trimming took off 0 bases at V and 3 bases at J, with 15 bases between the two ends. The length of the CDR3 is 16 residues. Germline lookup yields CDR1 SGHDT and CDR2 YYEEEE. The DNA for the CDR3 is TGTGCCAGCAGCTTGGAGGGGGGAATGAGGGACACTGAAGCTTTCTTT. This gives the protein CASSLEGGMRDTEAFF.

This clonotype was seen ten or more times. V gene TRBV4-3 combines with J gene TRBJ2-5, with TRBD2 matching over 7 bases. The ends lost 0 bases at V and 4 bases at J; junction bases unmatched: 2. The CDR3 length is 14 residues. CDR1 is LGHNA and CDR2 is YSLEER in the germline V gene. CDR3 nucleotide sequence: TGCGCCAGCAGCCAAGAGGCTAGCGGAGAGACCCAGTACTTC. This gives the protein CASSQEASGETQYF.

This clonotype was seen repeatedly, ten times or more. The chain carries TRBV20-1 and TRBJ2-7, with a possible D match to TRBD2 (7 bases). V was trimmed by 3 bases and J by 3 bases, leaving 18 bases between them. The CDR3 covers 15 residues. From germline, CDR1 is DFQATT and CDR2 SNEGSKA (reference sequence). CDR3: CSASAGANYNYEQYF. Here the CDR3 DNA reads TGCAGTGCTAGCGCGGGGGCTAACTACAACTACGAGCAGTACTTC.

A note on this clonotype: A much bigger clone sits one base away, suggesting this may be a read error. The CDR3 DNA reads TGTGCCAGCAGTGGGGTAACTAGAGGGCATGAGCAGTTCTTC. It encodes CASSGVTRGHEQFF. The chain uses TRBV2 and TRBJ2-1; D is possibly TRBD2 (5 bases). The CDR3 runs 14 residues. Trimming pared 4 bases from V and 8 bases from J, leaving 15 bases between. Germline V gene data show CDR1 as SNHLY and CDR2 as FYNNEI. The entire variable domain, with the rest obtained from reference TRBV2 and TRBJ2-1, is as follows: EPEVTQTPSHQVTQMGQEVILRCVPISNHLYFYWYRQILGQKVEFLVSFYNNEISEKSEIFDDQFSVERPDGSNFTLKIRSTKLEDSAMYFCASSGVTRGHEQFFGPGTRLTVL.

The chain joins TRBV24-1 to TRBJ2-3; 8 positions match TRBD2. Germline lookup yields CDR1 KGHDR and CDR2 SFDVKD. The trim removed 3 bases at V and 5 bases at J, leaving 9 bases unmatched. This CDR3 has 16 amino acids. CDR3 amino acids: CATSDGASGPRDTQYF. The CDR3 DNA sequence: TGTGCCACCAGTGATGGGGCTAGCGGGCCCCGAGATACGCAGTATTTT.

The chain has TRBV7-8 and TRBJ2-2; weak D call: TRBD2 (6 bases). V lost 6 bases and J 5 bases, leaving 13 bases between the germline ends. The germline V gene has CDR1 SGHVS and CDR2 FQNEAQ. This CDR3 is built from 14 residues. This CDR3 is CASRLRRVTGELFF. The CDR3 DNA follows: TGTGCCAGCAGACTTCGGAGGGTAACCGGGGAGCTGTTTTTT.

The CDR3 DNA is TGCCAAGCCGGGGGCCAGCCCCAGCATTTT. It is translated as CQAGGQPQHF. J is TRBJ1-5 and V is TRBV29-1, with D perhaps TRBD1 (6 bases). In germline, CDR1 is SQVTM, CDR2 ANQGSEA. This CDR3 has 10 amino acids.

This clonotype was found a few times. A read error may account for a junction end that differs from germline. The chain links TRBV29-1 to TRBJ2-5, with D possibly matching TRBD1 (6 bases). CDR3 length: 12 amino acids. The V gene's germline CDR1 is SQVTM and CDR2 ANQGSEA. DNA of the CDR3: TGCAGCGGTGAAGGGGGTGCAGAGACCCAGTACTTC. This encodes CSGEGGAETQYF.

The rearrangement joins TRBV5-1 to TRBJ2-7; perhaps TRBD1 as D (5 bases). There are 14 residues in the CDR3. The germline V gene encodes CDR1 SGHRS and CDR2 YFSETQ. V dropped 4 bases and J dropped 2 bases, with 13 bases sitting between them. DNA of the CDR3: TGCGCCAGCAGCCAAATCCCAGGGACCTACGAGCAGTACTTC. It yields the protein CASSQIPGTYEQYF.

The genes are TRBV2 and TRBJ1-1; D not resolved. The germline V gene encodes CDR1 SNHLY and CDR2 FYNNEI. The germline V and J ends were trimmed by 3 bases and 0 bases, with 20 bases remaining between them. This CDR3 contains 18 residues. CDR3 sequence (DNA): TGTGCCAGCAGTGATGATAAATGGAGGGAAAAGATGAACACTGAAGCTTTCTTT. Protein product: CASSDDKWREKMNTEAFF.

The table lists this clonotype with many counts. CDR3 DNA: TGCAGTGCGGGGGGGAGGGGCTCCTACGAGCAGTACTTC. This codes for CSAGGRGSYEQYF. The genes are TRBV20-1 and TRBJ2-7; 7 bases map to TRBD2. This CDR3 has 13 amino acids. Germline trimming cut 6 bases from V and 0 bases from J; bases unmatched to any gene: 5. Germline V lookup: CDR1 DFQATT, CDR2 SNEGSKA (reference sequence).

The rearrangement joins TRBV7-2 to TRBJ2-5, with 9 bases fitting TRBD2. The CDR3 is 15 amino acids. After removal of 3 bases from V and 4 bases from J, the junction contained 6 bases not matched to a gene. Per the germline V gene, CDR1 is SGHTA and CDR2 is FQGNSA. CDR3 sequence reads: CASSFGGGARETQYF. The CDR3 nucleotides read TGTGCCAGCAGCTTCGGCGGGGGGGCGCGAGAGACCCAGTACTTC.

The rearrangement joins TRBV10-3 to TRBJ2-2; 9 positions agree with TRBD2. CDR1 and CDR2 from the germline V gene are ENHRY and SYGVKD. The V and J ends lost 0 bases and 3 bases, in that order; junction bases with no gene match: 2. The CDR3 is 16 amino acids. The CDR3 protein is CAISESLAGDTGELFF. In nucleotides, the CDR3 is TGTGCCATCAGTGAGTCCTTAGCGGGGGACACCGGGGAGCTGTTTTTT.

The chain's CDR3 is CASSQDHSGSTDTQYF. The CDR3 DNA reads TGCGCCAGCAGCCAAGATCACTCGGGGAGCACAGATACGCAGTATTTT. The chain employs TRBV4-1 and TRBJ2-3; weak D call: TRBD2 (5 bases). The V end lost 0 bases, the J end lost 0 bases, and 10 bases lay between the germline ends. The CDR3 extends over 16 amino acids. Germline V gene sequence: CDR1 MGHRA, CDR2 YSYEKL.

This clonotype appeared a few times. This chain links TRBV10-3 with TRBJ2-5, with 8 bases that match TRBD1. V lost 10 bases and J lost 3; bases outside the gene matches: 4. CDR1 ENHRY and CDR2 SYGVKD come from the germline V gene. CDR3 length: 12 amino acids. CDR3 residues: CASQGAEETQYF. CDR3 coding DNA: TGTGCCAGCCAGGGGGCGGAAGAGACCCAGTACTTC.

The chain employs TRBV7-8 and TRBJ1-1; tentative D call: TRBD1 (5 bases). The V gene's germline CDR1 is SGHVS and CDR2 FQNEAQ. The CDR3 consists of 14 residues. With 5 bases removed from V and 1 base from J, the gap between germline ends came to 11 bases. The CDR3 sequence is CASSPRQTNTEAFF. CDR3 DNA: TGTGCCAGCAGCCCAAGACAGACGAACACTGAAGCTTTCTTT.

The chain couples TRBV20-1 to TRBJ2-1; TRBD1 matches 9 bases. The germline V gene has CDR1 DFQATT and CDR2 SNEGSKA (reference sequence). The CDR3 extends over 13 amino acids. The J segment lost 10 bases and the V segment lost 5 bases, leaving 9 bases of the junction unmatched. This chain's CDR3 is CSARAGQGKEQFF. In DNA form, the CDR3 reads TGCAGTGCTCGAGCGGGACAGGGTAAAGAGCAGTTCTTC.

This chain links TRBV20-1 with TRBJ1-3; D uncertain. Trimming shortened V by 3 bases and J by 4 bases, and 10 bases separated the two germline ends. Germline V gene lookup returns CDR1 DFQATT and CDR2 SNEGSKA (reference sequence). This CDR3 has 13 residues. CDR3 in amino acids: CSASRESGNTIYF. The CDR3, as DNA: TGCAGTGCTAGTCGGGAGTCCGGAAACACCATATATTTT.